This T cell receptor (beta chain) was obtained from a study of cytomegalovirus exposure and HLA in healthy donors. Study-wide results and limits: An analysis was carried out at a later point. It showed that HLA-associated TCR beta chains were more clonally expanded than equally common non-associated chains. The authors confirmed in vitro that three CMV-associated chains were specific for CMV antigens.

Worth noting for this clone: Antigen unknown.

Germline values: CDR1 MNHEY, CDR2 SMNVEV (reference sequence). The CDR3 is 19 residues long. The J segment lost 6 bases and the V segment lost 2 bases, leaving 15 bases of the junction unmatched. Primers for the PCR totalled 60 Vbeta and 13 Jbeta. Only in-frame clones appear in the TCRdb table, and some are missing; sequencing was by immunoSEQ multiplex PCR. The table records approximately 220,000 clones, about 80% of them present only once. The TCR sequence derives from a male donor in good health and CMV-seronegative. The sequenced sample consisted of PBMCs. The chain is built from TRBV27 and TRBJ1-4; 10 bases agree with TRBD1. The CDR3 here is CASSLGGTRTGGVHEKLFF. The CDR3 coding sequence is TGTGCCAGCAGTTTAGGGGGTACAAGGACAGGGGGAGTTCATGAAAAACTGTTTTTT.